These T cell receptor beta chains were read from a single sample in a study of cytomegalovirus exposure and HLA in healthy donors. Sequencing used immunoSEQ multiplex PCR; TCRdb keeps in-frame clones, though not all of them. Of about 190,000 clones in the sample, around 80% were seen once. The sequencing sample was made of PBMCs. The receptors originated from a man in his forties in good health and CMV-seropositive. The CDR3 runs from the conserved cysteine through the conserved F or W. Fields, in order: V gene, J gene, clone size, D gene, CDR3 protein, CDR3 DNA. D genes are given only for firm matches. Rows may omit the clone size; those that give it use once, few, many or a size class.

v_gene: TRBV4-3; j_gene: TRBJ2-5; abundance: few; d_gene: -; CDR3aa: CASSQESGGAVDQYF; CDR3nt: TGCGCCAGCAGCCAAGAGAGTGGGGGGGCGGTTGACCAGTACTTC
v_gene: TRBV19; j_gene: TRBJ2-1; abundance: -; d_gene: TRBD2; CDR3aa: CASSLAGGGNEQFF; CDR3nt: TGTGCCAGTAGTCTAGCGGGGGGCGGGAATGAGCAGTTCTTC
v_gene: TRBV7-9; j_gene: TRBJ1-2; abundance: once; d_gene: -; CDR3aa: CASSSRQRANYGYTF; CDR3nt: TGTGCCAGCAGCTCACGACAGAGAGCTAACTATGGCTACACCTTC
v_gene: TRBV30; j_gene: TRBJ2-1; abundance: -; d_gene: TRBD2; CDR3aa: CAWRTPGLAGGFYNEQFF; CDR3nt: TGTGCCTGGAGGACCCCGGGACTAGCGGGGGGGTTCTACAATGAGCAGTTCTTC
v_gene: TRBV7-9; j_gene: TRBJ2-5; abundance: -; d_gene: TRBD2; CDR3aa: CASSGLGETQYF; CDR3nt: TGTGCCAGCAGCGGACTAGGCGAGACCCAGTACTTC
v_gene: TRBV5-1; j_gene: TRBJ1-1; abundance: -; d_gene: -; CDR3aa: CASSQKMNTEAFF; CDR3nt: TGCGCCAGCAGCCAAAAAATGAACACTGAAGCTTTCTTT
v_gene: TRBV6-6; j_gene: TRBJ1-1; abundance: once; d_gene: TRBD1; CDR3aa: CASSQGVNTEAFF; CDR3nt: TGTGCCAGCAGCCAGGGGGTGAACACTGAAGCTTTCTTT
v_gene: TRBV7-9; j_gene: TRBJ1-1; abundance: -; d_gene: -; CDR3aa: CASSLGGVRTEAFF; CDR3nt: TGTGCCAGCAGCTTAGGGGGGGTGAGGACTGAAGCTTTCTTT
v_gene: TRBV11-1; j_gene: TRBJ1-2; abundance: -; d_gene: TRBD1; CDR3aa: CASSVQGERGYGYTF; CDR3nt: TGTGCCAGCAGCGTACAGGGGGAAAGGGGCTATGGCTACACCTTC
v_gene: TRBV11-2; j_gene: TRBJ2-5; abundance: once; d_gene: -; CDR3aa: CASSPGVVGQETQYF; CDR3nt: TGTGCCAGCAGCCCAGGCGTTGTGGGCCAAGAGACCCAGTACTTC
v_gene: TRBV19; j_gene: TRBJ2-3; abundance: -; d_gene: -; CDR3aa: CASSLHLSSDTQYF; CDR3nt: TGTGCCAGTAGTCTTCATCTGAGTTCAGATACGCAGTATTTT
v_gene: TRBV6-5; j_gene: TRBJ1-6; abundance: -; d_gene: -; CDR3aa: CASNPTSSYNSPLHF; CDR3nt: TGTGCCAGCAACCCAACCAGCTCCTATAATTCACCCCTCCACTTT
v_gene: TRBV6-5; j_gene: TRBJ2-2; abundance: -; d_gene: TRBD2; CDR3aa: CASTLLAGGTGELFF; CDR3nt: TGTGCCAGCACCCTCCTAGCGGGGGGCACCGGGGAGCTGTTTTTT
v_gene: TRBV19; j_gene: TRBJ2-1; abundance: -; d_gene: TRBD2; CDR3aa: CASSMGVRRGGYNEQFF; CDR3nt: TGTGCCAGTAGTATGGGGGTTAGACGCGGGGGCTACAATGAGCAGTTCTTC
v_gene: TRBV28; j_gene: TRBJ1-2; abundance: -; d_gene: -; CDR3aa: CASSPHLGGGWINYGYTF; CDR3nt: TGTGCCAGCAGTCCTCACCTGGGGGGAGGGTGGATAAACTATGGCTACACCTTC
v_gene: TRBV18; j_gene: TRBJ1-4; abundance: -; d_gene: -; CDR3aa: CASSLAAGEKLFF; CDR3nt: TGTGCCAGCTCACTTGCGGCAGGGGAAAAACTGTTTTTT
v_gene: TRBV11-3; j_gene: TRBJ1-3; abundance: -; d_gene: -; CDR3aa: CASSLEGQFYSGNTIYF; CDR3nt: TGTGCCAGCAGCTTAGAAGGACAGTTTTACTCTGGAAACACCATATATTTT
v_gene: TRBV7-9; j_gene: TRBJ2-2; abundance: -; d_gene: TRBD2; CDR3aa: CASSSAGLARTGELFF; CDR3nt: TGTGCCAGCAGCTCAGCCGGACTAGCGAGAACCGGGGAGCTGTTTTTT
v_gene: TRBV27; j_gene: TRBJ1-5; abundance: once; d_gene: -; CDR3aa: CASLQVKSNQPQHF; CDR3nt: TGTGCCAGCCTACAGGTTAAGAGCAATCAGCCCCAGCATTTT
v_gene: TRBV6-6; j_gene: TRBJ2-7; abundance: few; d_gene: TRBD2; CDR3aa: CASSATSGGPGEQYF; CDR3nt: TGTGCCAGCAGTGCCACTAGCGGGGGTCCCGGCGAGCAGTACTTC
v_gene: TRBV2; j_gene: TRBJ2-1; abundance: -; d_gene: -; CDR3aa: CASSTYRVPGEQFF; CDR3nt: TGTGCCAGCAGTACTTACCGGGTCCCCGGGGAGCAGTTCTTC
v_gene: TRBV9; j_gene: TRBJ2-2; abundance: -; d_gene: TRBD1; CDR3aa: CASSDRGGAGELFF; CDR3nt: TGTGCCAGCAGTGACAGGGGGGGCGCCGGGGAGCTGTTTTTT
v_gene: TRBV7-2; j_gene: TRBJ1-6; abundance: -; d_gene: TRBD1; CDR3aa: CASSLGRSGQGASPLHF; CDR3nt: TGTGCCAGCAGCTTAGGTCGTTCGGGACAGGGGGCCTCACCCCTCCACTTT
v_gene: TRBV28; j_gene: TRBJ2-7; abundance: -; d_gene: -; CDR3aa: CASSSAEREEQYF; CDR3nt: TGTGCCAGCAGTTCCGCGGAACGCGAAGAGCAGTACTTC
v_gene: TRBV27; j_gene: TRBJ1-6; abundance: -; d_gene: TRBD1; CDR3aa: CASSPGTGDSPLHF; CDR3nt: TGTGCCAGCAGCCCCGGGACAGGGGATTCACCCCTCCACTTT
v_gene: TRBV7-9; j_gene: TRBJ1-6; abundance: few; d_gene: TRBD1; CDR3aa: CASSSHDWTGSNSPLHF; CDR3nt: TGTGCCAGCAGCTCTCATGACTGGACAGGGAGCAATTCACCCCTCCACTTT
v_gene: TRBV6-1; j_gene: TRBJ2-5; abundance: once; d_gene: TRBD1; CDR3aa: CASSEPGTGALETQYF; CDR3nt: TGTGCCAGCAGTGAACCCGGGACAGGGGCGTTGGAGACCCAGTACTTC
v_gene: TRBV19; j_gene: TRBJ2-5; abundance: -; d_gene: TRBD1; CDR3aa: CASRLPGQGTPQYF; CDR3nt: TGTGCCAGTAGGCTACCGGGACAGGGGACCCCCCAGTACTTC
v_gene: TRBV7-8; j_gene: TRBJ2-7; abundance: -; d_gene: -; CDR3aa: CASSLGASSEQYF; CDR3nt: TGTGCCAGCAGCTTGGGGGCCAGCTCGGAGCAGTACTTC
v_gene: TRBV5-3; j_gene: TRBJ2-1; abundance: -; d_gene: TRBD1; CDR3aa: CARSAIDRGQYNEQFF; CDR3nt: TGTGCCAGAAGCGCCATCGACAGGGGGCAGTACAATGAGCAGTTCTTC
v_gene: TRBV2; j_gene: TRBJ2-1; abundance: -; d_gene: -; CDR3aa: CASSGQGGSYNEQFF; CDR3nt: TGTGCCAGCAGTGGGCAGGGGGGTTCCTACAATGAGCAGTTCTTC
v_gene: TRBV2; j_gene: TRBJ2-5; abundance: -; d_gene: TRBD2; CDR3aa: CASSPIPGGRGVETQYF; CDR3nt: TGTGCCAGCAGTCCCATCCCGGGGGGGCGGGGTGTAGAGACCCAGTACTTC
v_gene: TRBV7-9; j_gene: TRBJ2-3; abundance: -; d_gene: TRBD2; CDR3aa: CASSLGLAGISSTDTQYF; CDR3nt: TGTGCCAGCAGCTTAGGACTAGCGGGGATCTCTAGCACAGATACGCAGTATTTT
v_gene: TRBV11-2; j_gene: TRBJ2-3; abundance: once; d_gene: -; CDR3aa: CASSWRGPDTQYF; CDR3nt: TGTGCCAGCAGCTGGAGAGGCCCAGATACGCAGTATTTT
v_gene: TRBV6-5; j_gene: TRBJ1-2; abundance: -; d_gene: -; CDR3aa: CASSSERGGYGYTF; CDR3nt: TGTGCCAGCAGTTCCGAGCGGGGAGGCTATGGCTACACCTTC
v_gene: TRBV9; j_gene: TRBJ2-2; abundance: -; d_gene: -; CDR3aa: CASSVAVANTGELFF; CDR3nt: TGTGCCAGCAGCGTAGCGGTGGCGAACACCGGGGAGCTGTTTTTT
v_gene: TRBV30; j_gene: TRBJ2-2; abundance: -; d_gene: -; CDR3aa: CAWGGGLPRTNTGELFF; CDR3nt: TGTGCCTGGGGTGGGGGACTGCCACGGACCAACACCGGGGAGCTGTTTTTT
v_gene: TRBV9; j_gene: TRBJ2-2; abundance: few; d_gene: -; CDR3aa: CASSLRDPDTGELFF; CDR3nt: TGTGCCAGCAGCCTGCGGGACCCTGACACCGGGGAGCTGTTTTTT
v_gene: TRBV7-9; j_gene: TRBJ2-7; abundance: -; d_gene: TRBD2; CDR3aa: CASSFRGLAALDEQYF; CDR3nt: TGTGCCAGCAGCTTTCGTGGACTAGCGGCGTTGGACGAGCAGTACTTC
v_gene: TRBV2; j_gene: TRBJ2-3; abundance: -; d_gene: -; CDR3aa: CASSENPRADTQYF; CDR3nt: TGTGCCAGCAGTGAAAACCCCAGGGCAGATACGCAGTATTTT
v_gene: TRBV7-9; j_gene: TRBJ2-7; abundance: -; d_gene: TRBD1; CDR3aa: CASSLEGQTYEQYF; CDR3nt: TGTGCCAGCAGCTTAGAGGGACAGACCTACGAGCAGTACTTC
v_gene: TRBV10-1; j_gene: TRBJ2-5; abundance: -; d_gene: -; CDR3aa: CASSAGATGRETQYF; CDR3nt: TGCGCCAGCAGTGCTGGGGCCACCGGTAGGGAGACCCAGTACTTC
v_gene: TRBV12-5; j_gene: TRBJ2-5; abundance: -; d_gene: TRBD1; CDR3aa: CASALTGGRETQYF; CDR3nt: TGTGCTAGTGCTCTGACAGGGGGACGTGAGACCCAGTACTTC
v_gene: TRBV6-5; j_gene: TRBJ1-2; abundance: -; d_gene: -; CDR3aa: CASSYSAGLYGYTF; CDR3nt: TGTGCCAGCAGTTACTCTGCAGGACTATATGGCTACACCTTC
v_gene: TRBV18; j_gene: TRBJ2-7; abundance: -; d_gene: TRBD2; CDR3aa: CASSPSGLVSEQYF; CDR3nt: TGTGCCAGCTCACCATCCGGACTAGTTTCCGAGCAGTACTTC
v_gene: TRBV7-3; j_gene: TRBJ2-2; abundance: few; d_gene: -; CDR3aa: CASSSPLRGNTGELFF; CDR3nt: TGTGCCAGCAGCTCACCTCTACGGGGTAACACCGGGGAGCTGTTTTTT
v_gene: TRBV10-1; j_gene: TRBJ1-5; abundance: -; d_gene: -; CDR3aa: CASTSVSLVYQPQHF; CDR3nt: TGCGCCAGCACCTCAGTTTCCCTTGTCTATCAGCCCCAGCATTTT
v_gene: TRBV18; j_gene: TRBJ1-4; abundance: -; d_gene: -; CDR3aa: CASSPGPRATNEKLFF; CDR3nt: TGTGCCAGCTCACCAGGTCCCCGGGCAACTAATGAAAAACTGTTTTTT